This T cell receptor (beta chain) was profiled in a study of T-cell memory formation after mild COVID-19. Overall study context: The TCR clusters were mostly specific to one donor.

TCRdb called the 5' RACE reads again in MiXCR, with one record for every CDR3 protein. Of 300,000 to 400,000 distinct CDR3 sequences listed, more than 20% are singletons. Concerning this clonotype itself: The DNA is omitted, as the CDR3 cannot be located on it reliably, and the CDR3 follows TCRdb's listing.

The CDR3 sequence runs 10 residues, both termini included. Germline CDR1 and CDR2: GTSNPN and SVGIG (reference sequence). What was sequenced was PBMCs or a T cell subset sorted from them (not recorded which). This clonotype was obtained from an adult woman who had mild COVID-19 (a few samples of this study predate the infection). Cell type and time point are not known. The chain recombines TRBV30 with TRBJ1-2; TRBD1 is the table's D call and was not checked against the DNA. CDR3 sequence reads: CAWGQGISTF.